Below, 24 T cell receptor beta chains from the same sample are listed, as sequenced in a study of CD8+ T cells in alopecia areata. Treatment noted: oral pan-JAK inhibitor, 5-10 mg twice daily. Extraction of RNA preceded its reverse transcription into cDNA, which served as the sequencing template. Assay used: immunoSEQ multiplex PCR; TCRdb lists only in-frame clones, some missing. Of about 210,000 clones in the sample, about 50% were seen once. The starting material was CD4+ T cells sorted from blood, obtained at week 4, from a patient treated with tofacitinib. The receptor source for this set is a human donor with alopecia areata.

The V gene is TRBV29-1, the J gene TRBJ2-3; 7 nucleotides align to TRBD1. This CDR3 has 16 residues. Germline CDR1 and CDR2: SQVTM and ANQGSEA. With V trimmed by 4 bases and J by 5 bases, 15 bases remained unmatched. CDR3 in amino acids: CSVGEDRGGRGDTQYF. The CDR3 DNA is TGCAGCGTTGGGGAAGATCGAGGGGGCAGGGGAGATACGCAGTATTTT.

V usage is TRBV7-2 and J usage is TRBJ2-1, with D possibly being TRBD2 (5 bases). CDR3 length equals 13 residues. The germline V and J ends were trimmed by 5 bases and 8 bases, with 13 bases remaining between them. CDR1 and CDR2 from the germline V gene are SGHTA and FQGNSA. The CDR3 protein is CASSRPAGYEQFF. DNA for the CDR3: TGTGCCAGCAGCCGACCCGCGGGCTATGAGCAGTTCTTC.

The sample holds a few counts of this clone. The chain joins TRBV14 to TRBJ2-1; D assignment may be TRBD1 or TRBD2 (5 bases each). Germline CDR1 is SGHDN and CDR2 is FVKESK. V lost 3 bases to trimming and J lost 6 bases, with 18 bases between them. The CDR3 consists of 16 residues. This chain's CDR3 is CASSHSFGVGVNEQFF. The CDR3 nucleotides are TGTGCCAGCAGCCATTCGTTCGGGGTAGGGGTCAATGAGCAGTTCTTC.

This chain uses TRBV6-1 with TRBJ2-3, with TRBD1 matching 10 bases. J gave up 1 base and V 10 bases, and 2 bases lay outside the gene matches. The CDR3 is 13 amino acids. Germline lookup yields CDR1 MNHNS and CDR2 SASEGT. Written as DNA, the CDR3 is TGTGCCACCGGGACAGGGGGCACAGATACGCAGTATTTT. Translated: CATGTGGTDTQYF.

This clone appeared a few times. The chain carries TRBV30 and TRBJ1-1; D might be TRBD1 (6 bases). Germline V CDR1 and CDR2: GTSNPN, SVGIG (reference sequence). The length of the CDR3 is 15 residues. V lost 4 bases and J 1 base, leaving 16 bases between the germline ends. In DNA form, the CDR3 reads TGTGCCTGGAAACAGGGCTTTATTCGGAACACTGAAGCTTTCTTT. Protein: CAWKQGFIRNTEAFF.

This clone was counted a few times. CDR3: CASPAIDEQFF. CDR3 DNA sequence: TGCGCCAGCCCGGCGATCGATGAGCAGTTCTTC. The chain carries TRBV23-1 and TRBJ2-1; D unclear. TRBV23-1 is an open reading frame whose function is uncertain. CDR3 length equals 11 residues. With 8 bases removed from V and 8 bases from J, the gap between germline ends came to 10 bases.

The chain joins TRBV2 to TRBJ2-1; D remains ambiguous. Germline V gives CDR1 SNHLY, CDR2 FYNNEI. The CDR3 spans 15 residues. Trimming stripped 6 bases from V and 5 bases from J, with 17 bases between. The CDR3 coding sequence is TGTGCCAGCAGGCTGGAGAGGATGTTCCACAATGAGCAGTTCTTC. It specifies CASRLERMFHNEQFF.

The chain has TRBV19 and TRBJ2-6; 7 bases are shared with TRBD2. The J segment lost 0 bases and the V segment lost 6 bases, leaving 2 bases of the junction unmatched. This CDR3 has 15 amino acids. Germline lookup yields CDR1 LNHDA and CDR2 SQIVND (reference sequence). This CDR3 is CASRAGLSGANVLTF. The CDR3 DNA is TGTGCCAGTAGAGCGGGACTCTCTGGGGCCAACGTCCTGACTTTC.

The chain recombines TRBV4-1 with TRBJ1-2; possible D gene TRBD1, 5 bases. Trimming took off 0 bases at V and 6 bases at J, with 11 bases between the two ends. Germline V gene lookup returns CDR1 MGHRA and CDR2 YSYEKL. The CDR3 is 14 amino acids. In nucleotides, the CDR3 is TGCGCCAGCAGCCAAGAAATGGGGGAGCATGGCTACACCTTC. Protein product: CASSQEMGEHGYTF.

The chain combines TRBV29-1 with TRBJ2-4; 9 bases match TRBD2. Germline V gives CDR1 SQVTM, CDR2 ANQGSEA. After removal of 1 base from V and 0 bases from J, the junction contained 10 bases not matched to a gene. This CDR3 region has 18 residues. The CDR3, as DNA: TGCAGCGTTGAAGGCCCTAGCGGGGAATTTCTAGCCAAAAACATTCAGTACTTC. It encodes CSVEGPSGEFLAKNIQYF.

V gene TRBV5-1 combines with J gene TRBJ1-4; D not resolved. The CDR3 spans 13 residues. Trimming took 1 base from V and 7 from J, leaving 8 bases between them. Germline V gives CDR1 SGHRS, CDR2 YFSETQ. The CDR3 DNA is TGCGCCAGCAGCTTGTCCTGGGGTGAAAAACTGTTTTTT. Its protein is CASSLSWGEKLFF.

The chain links TRBV29-1 to TRBJ1-2; possibly TRBD1 for D (6 bases). Trimming left V 6 bases short and J 7 bases short, with 18 bases between. CDR1 and CDR2 (germline): SQVTM, ANQGSEA. This CDR3 spans 13 amino acids. The CDR3 nucleotides read TGCAGCGTCGTAAGCGAGGGGGTTACTGGCTACACCTTC. Encoded protein: CSVVSEGVTGYTF.

This chain joins TRBV9 and TRBJ1-5, with a possible D match to TRBD1 (6 bases). With 0 bases removed from V and 3 bases from J, the gap between germline ends came to 10 bases. Germline CDR1 reads SGDLS; CDR2 reads YYNGEE. This CDR3 has 15 amino acids. CDR3 sequence (DNA): TGTGCCAGCAGCGTAGCAGGGGCCCTCAATCAGCCCCAGCATTTT. It specifies CASSVAGALNQPQHF.

This clone was seen more than once but under ten times. This chain uses TRBV29-1 with TRBJ1-1; possible D gene TRBD1, 6 bases. Trimming took off 7 bases at V and 11 bases at J, with 20 bases between the two ends. In germline, CDR1 is SQVTM, CDR2 ANQGSEA. This CDR3 region has 12 residues. CDR3 nucleotides: TGCAGCGGCTCTACAGGGAGTGGAATGGCTTTCTTT. It encodes CSGSTGSGMAFF.

V is TRBV9 and J is TRBJ1-1; D is undetermined. The CDR3 covers 15 residues. V lost 6 bases and J 0 bases, leaving 15 bases between the germline ends. Germline CDR1 reads SGDLS; CDR2 reads YYNGEE. The CDR3 coding sequence is TGTGCCAGCAAGCCGGACTTCGGAATGAACACTGAAGCTTTCTTT. Amino acid sequence: CASKPDFGMNTEAFF.

Only one count was recorded for this clone. A much more abundant neighbour one base away suggests this may be a read error. The rearrangement joins TRBV6-1 to TRBJ1-2; D not certain. The CDR3 totals 12 residues. Trimming removed 2 bases at V and 3 bases at J, with 4 bases between. Germline V gives CDR1 MNHNS, CDR2 SASEGT. CDR3 coding DNA: TGTGCCAGCAGTGAACGGGACTATGGCTACACCTTC. This gives the protein CASSERDYGYTF.

V is TRBV7-9 and J is TRBJ1-2, with TRBD1 matching over 7 bases. The V and J ends lost 4 bases and 7 bases, in that order; junction bases with no gene match: 6. The CDR3 totals 13 residues. The germline V gene encodes CDR1 SEHNR and CDR2 FQNEAQ (reference sequence). CDR3 in amino acids: CASSSAGGGGYTF. CDR3 DNA: TGTGCCAGCAGCTCCGCAGGGGGTGGTGGCTACACCTTC.

The rearrangement links TRBV29-1 to TRBJ2-1; 9 nucleotides match TRBD2. CDR3 length equals 14 residues. Germline assignment: CDR1 SQVTM and CDR2 ANQGSEA. With V trimmed by 5 bases and J by 7 bases, 9 bases remained unmatched. The CDR3 DNA reads TGCAGCGTTCTACGCGGGGGGGCGCGGAATGAGCAGTTCTTC. Its translation is CSVLRGGARNEQFF.

CDR3 loop: CAWSVARRGNTEAFF. CDR3 DNA: TGTGCCTGGAGTGTAGCCAGGCGCGGGAACACTGAAGCTTTCTTT. The rearrangement links TRBV30 to TRBJ1-1; D not resolved. The CDR3 runs 15 residues. From germline, CDR1 is GTSNPN and CDR2 SVGIG (reference sequence). The V and J ends lost 0 bases and 1 base respectively, with 12 bases between them.

J is TRBJ2-1 and V is TRBV29-1; no definite D call. From germline, CDR1 is SQVTM and CDR2 ANQGSEA. The ends were cut back, 0 bases at V and 7 bases at J, with 13 bases in the middle. CDR3 length: 14 amino acids. The CDR3 spells CSVEDHTRLNEQFF. Here the CDR3 DNA reads TGCAGCGTTGAAGATCATACCCGTTTGAATGAGCAGTTCTTC.

The gene calls are TRBV25-1 and TRBJ2-6, with 7 nucleotides matching TRBD1. Germline-derived CDR1 and CDR2 are MGHDK and SYGVNS. The CDR3 consists of 17 residues. Trimming took 6 bases from V and 0 from J; bases not matched to a gene: 8. The chain's CDR3 is CASRRTGTTSGANVLTF. Written as DNA, the CDR3 is TGTGCCAGCAGGCGGACAGGCACTACCTCTGGGGCCAACGTCCTGACTTTC.

The genes are TRBV5-1 and TRBJ2-5, with D possibly TRBD2 on 5 matching bases. The CDR3 is made up of 12 amino acids. Trimming shortened V by 3 bases and J by 4 bases, and 7 bases separated the two germline ends. Germline values: CDR1 SGHRS, CDR2 YFSETQ. The CDR3 bases are TGCGCCAGCAGCTCCCGGGGAGAGACCCAGTACTTC. Protein: CASSSRGETQYF.

This clone has only one observation. This rearrangement joins TRBV5-1 to TRBJ2-5; either TRBD1 or TRBD2 may supply D (5 bases each). CDR1 is SGHRS, CDR2 YFSETQ, per germline. Trimming cost V 1 base and J 2 bases, with 9 bases left between them. This CDR3 is 14 amino acids long. CDR3: CASSLQEGQETQYF. The CDR3 nucleotides read TGCGCCAGCAGCTTGCAAGAGGGGCAAGAGACCCAGTACTTC.

The rearrangement uses TRBV2 and TRBJ1-1, with 8 nucleotides matching TRBD1. The CDR3 loop spans 15 amino acids. Germline CDR1 SNHLY, CDR2 FYNNEI. Trimming at V came to 6 bases and at J to 6 bases, leaving 12 bases not matched to a gene. Here the CDR3 reads CASSPRTGRGSEAFF. CDR3 DNA sequence: TGTGCCAGCAGCCCTCGGACAGGGAGGGGGTCTGAAGCTTTCTTT. The variable domain in full, with the rest retrieved from reference TRBV2 and TRBJ1-1, is EPEVTQTPSHQVTQMGQEVILRCVPISNHLYFYWYRQILGQKVEFLVSFYNNEISEKSEIFDDQFSVERPDGSNFTLKIRSTKLEDSAMYFCASSPRTGRGSEAFFGQGTRLTVV.